The 11 T cell receptor beta chains in this list originate from one sample, sequenced in a study of blood T cell repertoires in COVID-19 (dated by TCRdb to 2018 to 2020). Library preparation employed the immunoSEQ multiplex PCR assay. Drawn from immuneACCESS, this table holds only the in-frame rearrangements with V and J called that TCRdb kept. Clones are partly lost; checked studies trace under half to an unresolved V gene and leave the rest unexplained. The sample has 150,000 to 200,000 clones on record, 80% to 90% of them singletons. Roughly 2.4% of the sample belongs to the ten largest clones. The sample was PBMCs or T cells enriched from blood (not recorded which). The receptors originated from a woman aged 40 to 50 with acute COVID-19.

The V call is TRBV7-9, the J call TRBJ2-1; 8 positions agree with TRBD2. This CDR3 contains 12 residues. After removal of 1 base from V and 13 bases from J, the junction contained 3 bases not matched to a gene. Germline V gives CDR1 SEHNR, CDR2 FQNEAQ (reference sequence). In DNA form, the CDR3 reads TGTGCCAGCAGCTTAGGGGGGACTAGACAGTTCTTC. Amino acids: CASSLGGTRQFF.

The chain couples TRBV5-1 to TRBJ1-1; D not certain. CDR3 length: 15 amino acids. Germline-derived CDR1 and CDR2 are SGHRS and YFSETQ. The V end lost 3 bases, the J end lost 0 bases, and 12 bases lay between the germline ends. The CDR3 region is CASSSKSLMNTEAFF. The DNA for the CDR3 is TGCGCCAGCAGCTCCAAAAGCCTTATGAACACTGAAGCTTTCTTT.

The CDR3 here is CASGVQGPANVLTF. In nucleotides, the CDR3 is TGTGCCAGCGGGGTACAGGGTCCGGCCAACGTCCTGACTTTC. The V and J genes are TRBV6-5 and TRBJ2-6; the D gene is possibly TRBD1 (6 bases). The V end was cut by 8 bases, the J end by 6 bases, with 14 bases between. CDR1 MNHEY and CDR2 SVGAGI come from the germline V gene. CDR3 length: 14 residues.

This rearrangement joins TRBV28 to TRBJ1-2, with D unclear. Trimming took 4 bases from V and 2 from J, leaving 11 bases between them. The germline V gene has CDR1 MDHEN and CDR2 SYDVKM. The CDR3 runs 14 residues. The CDR3 is CASSSRRGNYGYTF. The CDR3 DNA sequence: TGTGCCAGCAGTTCGAGGCGAGGGAACTATGGCTACACCTTC.

This chain links TRBV11-3 with TRBJ1-2; D is uncertain. V lost 1 base to trimming and J lost 3 bases, with 9 bases between them. The CDR3 is made up of 14 amino acids. Germline CDR1 SGHNT, CDR2 YENEEA. CDR3 loop: CASSLGGCDYGYTF. CDR3 sequence (DNA): TGTGCCAGCAGCTTAGGAGGATGCGACTATGGCTACACCTTC.

This clone was seen just once. The V and J genes are TRBV2 and TRBJ1-2; TRBD1 aligns across 9 bases. The CDR3 is 14 amino acids. V shed 7 bases and J 2 bases; nucleotides not matched to a gene: 5. Germline assignment: CDR1 SNHLY and CDR2 FYNNEI. The CDR3 is CASNGQGINYGYTF. CDR3 DNA: TGTGCCAGCAACGGACAGGGGATCAACTATGGCTACACCTTC.

The table lists this clone with a few counts. V gene TRBV3-1 (or the pseudogene TRBV3-2) combines with J gene TRBJ2-1, with TRBD2 identical over 10 bases. Germline CDR1 reads LGHDT; CDR2 reads YNNKEL (reference sequence). The V segment lost 3 bases and the J segment 7 bases; nucleotides outside the gene matches: 9. This CDR3 is built from 16 residues. CDR3: CASSHPRSGRENEQFF. The CDR3 DNA reads TGTGCCAGCAGCCACCCCCGAAGCGGGAGGGAGAATGAGCAGTTCTTC.

The rearrangement links TRBV4-2 to TRBJ1-1, with D maybe TRBD1 (5 bases). This CDR3 is built from 14 residues. Trimming removed 4 bases at V and 3 bases at J, with 12 bases between. From germline, CDR1 is LGHNA and CDR2 YNFKEQ. The CDR3 region is CASSRNGQDTEAFF. The CDR3 region has the DNA TGTGCCAGCAGCCGGAATGGACAAGACACTGAAGCTTTCTTT.

The chain carries TRBV24-1 and TRBJ2-2, with 8 positions matching TRBD1. Germline values: CDR1 KGHDR, CDR2 SFDVKD. Trimming at V came to 3 bases and at J to 3 bases, leaving 5 bases not matched to a gene. The CDR3 loop spans 16 amino acids. Written as DNA, the CDR3 is TGTGCCACCAGTGATACCGGACAGGGCTACACCGGGGAGCTGTTTTTT. Translation gives CATSDTGQGYTGELFF.

V usage is TRBV7-3 and J usage is TRBJ2-3, with D perhaps matching TRBD2 (7 bases). V lost 2 bases to trimming and J lost 5 bases, with 17 bases between them. Germline V gene sequence: CDR1 SGHTA, CDR2 FQGTGA. CDR3 size: 16 residues. In DNA form, the CDR3 reads TGTGCCAGCAGCTTACGGCCGCGGGGGCAAGGAGATACGCAGTATTTT. Its protein product is CASSLRPRGQGDTQYF.

In nucleotides, the CDR3 is TGTGCCAGCAGCGCCCTAGCGGGGGCCGCCTACGAGCAGTACTTC. Translation: CASSALAGAAYEQYF. J is TRBJ2-7 and V is TRBV6-5, with TRBD2 matching 10 bases. CDR1 is MNHEY, CDR2 SVGAGI, per germline. V dropped 6 bases and J dropped 2; count of bases not matched to a gene: 7. CDR3 length: 15 residues.